Given below is one T cell receptor (beta chain) in context. The data stem from a study of T cell responses to AZD1222 COVID-19 vaccine. Here immunoSEQ multiplex PCR was the method, and the copy in TCRdb shows in-frame clones only, minus some. The table lists approximately 100,000 clones, roughly 89% of them singletons. The germline gives CDR1 SGHTA, CDR2 FQGTGA. This CDR3 contains 13 residues. Trimming took 5 bases from V and 5 from J, leaving 12 bases between them. The sequence was collected from an adult in good health. The sequences come from peripheral blood, collected on day 0 of AZD1222 vaccination. This chain uses TRBV7-3 with TRBJ2-5; D may be TRBD2 (6 bases). The CDR3 loop reads CASSRGGTETQYF. The CDR3 bases are TGTGCCAGCAGCCGCGGAGGGACCGAGACCCAGTACTTC.